Shown below are 21 T cell receptor beta chains from a single sample sequenced in a study of OX40 agonist ivuxolimab in advanced cancers. The method was the immunoSEQ multiplex PCR assay. TCRdb took this table from immuneACCESS and kept in-frame rearrangements with V and J called. Such tables lack part of the clones; where checked against another copy, unresolved V genes explain under half of the gap, and the rest is unexplained. Recorded for this sample are roughly 80,000 clones; approximately 89% of them occurred a single time. Jointly, the top ten make up around 0.4% of the sample. This sample comprised CD4+ or CD8+ T cells sorted from blood, obtained in a trial of the OX40 agonist ivuxolimab. These receptors came from an adult with an advanced solid tumor such as melanoma, head and neck, liver or kidney cancer.

This rearrangement joins TRBV19 to TRBJ1-2; 7 bases agree with TRBD1. This CDR3 has 13 amino acids. V lost 6 bases to trimming and J lost 4 bases; unmatched junction nucleotides: 5. Per the germline V gene, CDR1 is LNHDA and CDR2 is SQIVND (reference sequence). In DNA form, the CDR3 reads TGTGCCAGTAGCCCGGACAGGAGCTATGGCTACACCTTC. Its protein is CASSPDRSYGYTF. Full variable domain (outside the CDR3, taken from reference TRBV19 and TRBJ1-2): DGGITQSPKYLFRKEGQNVTLSCEQNLNHDAMYWYRQDPGQGLRLIYYSQIVNDFQKGDIAEGYSVSREKKESFPLTVTSAQKNPTAFYLCASSPDRSYGYTFGSGTRLTVV.

This clone was seen just once. The V and J genes are TRBV7-9 and TRBJ2-7; D ambiguous. The CDR3 contains 14 residues. Per the germline V gene, CDR1 is SEHNR and CDR2 is FQNEAQ (reference sequence). V lost 5 bases to trimming and J lost 9 bases, with 20 bases between them. The CDR3 here is CASSRATTQNVQYF. CDR3 nucleotides: TGTGCCAGCAGCCGAGCGACGACTCAGAATGTGCAGTACTTC. Full variable domain (remainder filled in from reference TRBV7-9 and TRBJ2-7): DTGVSQNPRHKITKRGQNVTFRCDPISEHNRLYWYRQTLGQGPEFLTYFQNEAQLEKSRLLSDRFSAERPKGSFSTLEIQRTEQGDSAMYLCASSRATTQNVQYFGPGTRLTVT.

CDR3 in amino acids: CASLQREFGELFF. In nucleotides, the CDR3 is TGTGCTAGTCTGCAGCGGGAGTTCGGGGAGCTGTTTTTT. V usage is TRBV12-5 and J usage is TRBJ2-2, with 8 bases identical to TRBD2. The germline CDR1 and CDR2 sequences are LGHNT and FRNRAP. J lost 7 bases, V lost 8 bases, and 6 bases had no gene match. The CDR3 has 13 amino acids.

The chain recombines TRBV11-2 with TRBJ2-3; D assignment may be TRBD1 or TRBD2 (6 bases each). CDR1 SGHAT and CDR2 FQNNGV come from the germline V gene. V lost 7 bases, J lost 5 bases, and 19 bases lay in between. This CDR3 region has 15 residues. CDR3 in DNA: TGTGCCAGCACCAGATCGACGGGGGCCCAAGATACGCAGTATTTT. As protein: CASTRSTGAQDTQYF.

V and J are TRBV9 and TRBJ2-3; D may be TRBD2 (5 bases). Trimming left V 4 bases short and J 2 bases short, with 14 bases between. Germline-derived CDR1 and CDR2 are SGDLS and YYNGEE. The CDR3 length is 15 residues. CDR3 bases: TGTGCCAGCAGCCCCCATGGACTGGACACAGATACGCAGTATTTT. Translation gives CASSPHGLDTDTQYF. The whole variable domain, filled in from reference TRBV9 and TRBJ2-3, reads DSGVTQTPKHLITATGQRVTLRCSPRSGDLSVYWYQQSLDQGLQFLIQYYNGEERAKGNILERFSAQQFPDLHSELNLSSLELGDSALYFCASSPHGLDTDTQYFGPGTRLTVL.

The chain joins TRBV6-5 to TRBJ1-5; D is unclear. With 0 bases removed from V and 6 bases from J, the gap between germline ends came to 9 bases. This CDR3 spans 14 amino acids. The germline CDR1 and CDR2 sequences are MNHEY and SVGAGI. CDR3 protein: CASSYSMGGQPQHF. In nucleotides, the CDR3 is TGTGCCAGCAGTTACTCGATGGGTGGTCAGCCCCAGCATTTT.

The chain is built from TRBV7-2 and TRBJ1-2; D is unresolved. CDR1 is SGHTA, CDR2 FQGNSA, per germline. The CDR3 runs 15 residues. The ends were cut back, 2 bases at V and 4 bases at J, with 14 bases in the middle. In DNA form, the CDR3 reads TGTGCCAGCAGCTTATTCTCGGCAGACACCTATGGCTACACCTTC. This encodes CASSLFSADTYGYTF.

With regard to this clone: Mismatch with germline at one junction end may stem from a read error. The chain combines TRBV4-3 with TRBJ1-2; the match to TRBD1 covers 8 bases. The CDR3 totals 14 residues. Germline CDR1 reads LGHNA; CDR2 reads YSLEER. CDR3 loop: CASSEDRGFYGYTF. CDR3 DNA sequence: TGCGCCAGCAGCGAAGACAGGGGATTCTATGGCTACACCTTC.

V is TRBV7-9 and J is TRBJ2-4; 8 nucleotides match TRBD1. CDR3 length equals 16 residues. Trimming at V came to 4 bases and at J to 8 bases, leaving 13 bases not matched to a gene. Germline CDR1 reads SEHNR; CDR2 reads FQNEAQ (reference sequence). CDR3 DNA: TGTGCCAGCAGCTCGGACAGGGACTTCTTTGGGCACATTCAGTACTTC. Encoded protein: CASSSDRDFFGHIQYF.

The chain joins TRBV9 to TRBJ1-3; D gene ambiguous. Germline CDR1 reads SGDLS; CDR2 reads YYNGEE. The CDR3 loop spans 14 amino acids. Trimming took off 1 base at V and 0 bases at J, with 5 bases between the two ends. In DNA, the CDR3 is TGTGCCAGCAGCGTAAGCAGCTCTGGAAACACCATATATTTT. It specifies CASSVSSSGNTIYF.

The chain uses TRBV5-5 and TRBJ2-7, with 9 bases aligning to TRBD1. This CDR3 contains 16 residues. Germline loops: CDR1 SGHKS, CDR2 YYEKEE (reference sequence). With 5 bases clipped from V and 7 bases from J, the junction kept 16 bases outside the gene matches. The CDR3: CASSRDLGQGSPEQYF. In DNA, the CDR3 is TGTGCCAGCAGTCGCGATCTGGGACAGGGATCCCCAGAGCAGTACTTC.

The chain joins TRBV18 to TRBJ2-3, with 11 bases matching TRBD2. CDR3 length: 18 residues. Germline loops: CDR1 KGHSH, CDR2 LQKENI. The junction had 11 bases not matched to a gene; V was cut back by 6 bases and J by 0 bases. The CDR3 reads CASSPGTSGRGSTDTQYF. In nucleotides, the CDR3 is TGTGCCAGCTCCCCTGGGACTAGCGGCCGGGGAAGCACAGATACGCAGTATTTT.

The chain combines TRBV2 with TRBJ1-2; D unresolved. CDR3 size: 11 residues. Trimming removed 6 bases at V and 6 bases at J, with 8 bases between. Germline V gives CDR1 SNHLY, CDR2 FYNNEI. The CDR3 DNA reads as TGTGCCAGCAGCCCCATTGATGGCTACACCTTC. This encodes CASSPIDGYTF.

The chain uses TRBV19 and TRBJ1-3; a possible D gene is TRBD1 (5 bases). The CDR3 loop spans 16 amino acids. Germline V gives CDR1 LNHDA, CDR2 SQIVND (reference sequence). V was clipped by 6 bases and J by 2 bases, with 17 bases between them. Here the CDR3 reads CASSLTQTAAGNTIYF. The DNA for the CDR3 is TGTGCCAGTAGCCTAACCCAGACAGCGGCTGGAAACACCATATATTTT.

The rearrangement joins TRBV2 to TRBJ2-5, with D tentatively TRBD1 (5 bases). The CDR3 covers 15 residues. Germline values: CDR1 SNHLY, CDR2 FYNNEI. The germline V and J ends were trimmed by 5 bases and 1 base, with 14 bases remaining between them. For the CDR3, the DNA is TGTGCCAGCAGTTCGGACCGGACAACCCAAGAGACCCAGTACTTC. As protein: CASSSDRTTQETQYF.

As regards this clone: An end of the junction does not agree with germline; a read error may underlie this. The genes are TRBV5-3 and TRBJ2-1; D gene uncertain. TRBV5-3 is known as an ORF, though its function is uncertain. The CDR3 spans 14 residues. CDR3 nucleotides: TGTGCCAGCAGCTCGTCCCGTACCTACAATGAGCAGTTCTTC. It is translated as CASSSSRTYNEQFF.

V and J are TRBV7-2 and TRBJ2-7; D gene uncertain. The length of the CDR3 is 15 residues. V lost 5 bases to trimming and J lost 0 bases, with 14 bases between them. The germline gives CDR1 SGHTA, CDR2 FQGNSA. This CDR3 reads CASSPMGESSYEQYF. The CDR3 DNA is TGTGCCAGCAGCCCTATGGGCGAGAGCTCCTACGAGCAGTACTTC.

The chain couples TRBV5-5 to TRBJ2-2, with 13 bases matching TRBD2. The CDR3 has 19 residues. CDR1 is SGHKS, CDR2 YYEKEE, per germline (reference sequence). The V gene end was trimmed by 4 bases and the J gene end by 7 bases; junction bases not matched to a gene: 16. The CDR3 reads CASSPESGTSGTKVGELFF. As DNA, the CDR3 is TGTGCCAGCAGCCCCGAAAGCGGGACTAGCGGGACCAAGGTCGGGGAGCTGTTTTTT.

The chain combines TRBV9 with TRBJ2-1, with D perhaps given as TRBD1 or TRBD2 (7 bases each). This CDR3 has 19 residues. Germline V gene data show CDR1 as SGDLS and CDR2 as YYNGEE. V lost 1 base and J lost 0, with 20 bases in between. Written as DNA, the CDR3 is TGTGCCAGCAGCGTAAGCGGGGCAGGGGGACTGAGCTCCTACAATGAGCAGTTCTTC. Translating it yields CASSVSGAGGLSSYNEQFF.

The rearrangement uses TRBV19 and TRBJ1-5; D is unresolved. Trimming left V 3 bases short and J 0 bases short, with 9 bases between. Looked up from germline, CDR1 is LNHDA and CDR2 is SQIVND (reference sequence). There are 15 residues in the CDR3. Here the CDR3 reads CASSMGTISNQPQHF. The CDR3 nucleotides read TGTGCCAGTAGTATGGGAACCATTAGCAATCAGCCCCAGCATTTT. The full variable domain, its missing parts supplied by reference TRBV19 and TRBJ1-5, is DGGITQSPKYLFRKEGQNVTLSCEQNLNHDAMYWYRQDPGQGLRLIYYSQIVNDFQKGDIAEGYSVSREKKESFPLTVTSAQKNPTAFYLCASSMGTISNQPQHFGDGTRLSIL.

V and J are TRBV7-2 and TRBJ2-1; TRBD1 agrees at 8 bases. The CDR3 length is 15 residues. With V trimmed by 5 bases and J by 9 bases, 12 bases remained unmatched. Germline V gene sequence: CDR1 SGHTA, CDR2 FQGNSA. The CDR3 DNA follows: TGTGCCAGCAGCCCCGGGACAGGTGTCGGGCGTGAGCAGTTCTTC. This sequence encodes CASSPGTGVGREQFF.